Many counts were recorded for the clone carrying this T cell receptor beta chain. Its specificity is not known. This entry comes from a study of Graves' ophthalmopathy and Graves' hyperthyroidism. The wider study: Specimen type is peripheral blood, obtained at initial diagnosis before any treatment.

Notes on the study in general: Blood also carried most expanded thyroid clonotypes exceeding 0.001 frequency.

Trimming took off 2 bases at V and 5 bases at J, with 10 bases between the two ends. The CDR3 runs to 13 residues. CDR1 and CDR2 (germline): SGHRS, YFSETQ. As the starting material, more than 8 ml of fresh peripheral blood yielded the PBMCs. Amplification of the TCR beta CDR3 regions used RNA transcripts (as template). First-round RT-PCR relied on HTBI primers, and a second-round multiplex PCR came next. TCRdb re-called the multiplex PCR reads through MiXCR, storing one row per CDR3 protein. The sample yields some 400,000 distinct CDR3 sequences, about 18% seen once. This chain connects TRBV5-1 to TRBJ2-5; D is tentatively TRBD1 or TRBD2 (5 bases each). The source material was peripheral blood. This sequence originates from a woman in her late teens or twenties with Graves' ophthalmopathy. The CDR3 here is CASSFEGTETQYF. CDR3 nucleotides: TGCGCCAGCAGCTTCGAGGGGACGGAGACCCAGTACTTC.